These T cell receptor beta chains were read from a single sample in a study of blood T cells in healthy people across ages. One entry per CDR3 protein results from TCRdb running MiXCR on the 5' RACE reads. The top ten clones hold approximately 0.71% of a sample with some 1,000,000 distinct CDR3 sequences, roughly 24% of them seen once. The same data also contributed to another study, on T cells of mothers and their children.

Input material: blood. The receptor set was obtained from a girl aged 2 to 9 in good health. Both conserved end residues are part of each CDR3. Each record gives: J gene, V gene, CDR3 length, D gene, clone size, CDR3 protein, CDR3 DNA. D genes are given only for firm matches. Size is stated for part of the rows, as once, few or many counts, or as a class when the clone is expanded.

J gene: TRBJ2-3
V gene: TRBV13
CDR3 length: 14
D gene: .
clone size: .
CDR3 protein: CASSSMDEVDTQYF
CDR3 DNA: TGTGCCAGCAGCTCCATGGACGAAGTGGATACGCAGTATTTT

J gene: TRBJ2-5
V gene: TRBV3-1
CDR3 length: 14
D gene: .
clone size: few
CDR3 protein: CASSQPGRKETQYF
CDR3 DNA: TGTGCCAGCAGCCAACCTGGACGGAAAGAGACCCAGTACTTC

J gene: TRBJ2-1
V gene: TRBV2
CDR3 length: 11
D gene: .
clone size: .
CDR3 protein: CATARGLEQFF
CDR3 DNA: TGTGCCACAGCACGGGGGTTGGAGCAGTTCTTC

J gene: TRBJ2-1
V gene: TRBV2
CDR3 length: 13
D gene: TRBD2
clone size: many
CDR3 protein: CASRGLADNEQFF
CDR3 DNA: TGTGCCAGCAGGGGACTAGCGGACAATGAGCAGTTCTTC

J gene: TRBJ1-1
V gene: TRBV7-3
CDR3 length: 14
D gene: .
clone size: .
CDR3 protein: CASSLAGADTEAFF
CDR3 DNA: TGTGCCAGCAGCTTAGCAGGGGCGGACACTGAAGCTTTCTTT

J gene: TRBJ2-5
V gene: TRBV4-1
CDR3 length: 14
D gene: TRBD2
clone size: few
CDR3 protein: CASSALAGGRTQYF
CDR3 DNA: TGCGCCAGCAGCGCTCTAGCGGGAGGGCGGACCCAGTACTTC

J gene: TRBJ2-7
V gene: TRBV6-5
CDR3 length: 16
D gene: .
clone size: .
CDR3 protein: CASSYSMSRGRYEQYF
CDR3 DNA: TGTGCCAGCAGTTACTCGATGTCTCGGGGGAGATACGAGCAGTACTTC

J gene: TRBJ2-1
V gene: TRBV7-2
CDR3 length: 13
D gene: .
clone size: few
CDR3 protein: CASSFTEYNEQFF
CDR3 DNA: TGTGCCAGCAGTTTTACAGAGTACAATGAGCAGTTCTTC

J gene: TRBJ1-2
V gene: TRBV12-3/TRBV12-4
CDR3 length: 12
D gene: .
clone size: few
CDR3 protein: CASSSRTYGYTF
CDR3 DNA: TGTGCCAGCAGTTCCCGGACCTATGGCTACACCTTC

J gene: TRBJ1-2
V gene: TRBV4-1
CDR3 length: 13
D gene: .
clone size: few
CDR3 protein: CASSQAGMARYTF
CDR3 DNA: TGCGCCAGCAGCCAAGCAGGGATGGCACGCTACACCTTC

J gene: TRBJ2-1
V gene: TRBV13
CDR3 length: 16
D gene: .
clone size: .
CDR3 protein: CASSGPGLEGLDEQFF
CDR3 DNA: TGTGCCAGCAGCGGGCCGGGTTTAGAAGGGTTGGATGAGCAGTTCTTC

J gene: TRBJ1-2
V gene: TRBV19
CDR3 length: 13
D gene: .
clone size: .
CDR3 protein: CASSIGGSEGYTF
CDR3 DNA: TGTGCCAGTAGTATCGGGGGGTCAGAAGGCTACACCTTC

J gene: TRBJ2-5
V gene: TRBV6-6
CDR3 length: 16
D gene: .
clone size: .
CDR3 protein: CASSYWATGTDGTQYF
CDR3 DNA: TGTGCCAGCAGTTACTGGGCCACAGGGACGGACGGGACCCAGTACTTC

J gene: TRBJ2-2
V gene: TRBV12-3/TRBV12-4
CDR3 length: 15
D gene: TRBD1
clone size: few
CDR3 protein: CASSSGQGAVGEPFF
CDR3 DNA: TGTGCCAGCAGTTCGGGACAGGGGGCCGTCGGGGAGCCGTTTTTT

J gene: TRBJ2-7
V gene: TRBV7-9
CDR3 length: 13
D gene: TRBD2
clone size: .
CDR3 protein: CASHTSGITEQYF
CDR3 DNA: TGTGCCAGTCATACTAGCGGGATCACCGAGCAGTACTTC

J gene: TRBJ2-5
V gene: TRBV7-2
CDR3 length: 16
D gene: .
clone size: once
CDR3 protein: CASSSAHGGAQETQYF
CDR3 DNA: TGTGCCAGCAGCTCCGCCCATGGGGGGGCGCAGGAGACCCAGTACTTC